These T cell receptor beta chains were read from a single sample in a study of CD8 T cells in Susac syndrome. MiXCR was run by TCRdb on the immunoSEQ multiplex PCR reads, yielding one entry per CDR3 protein. This table holds 150,000 to 200,000 distinct CDR3 sequences, around 93% found once. Sequenced sample: CD4+ T cells from PBMCs. These receptors all come from a human donor in good health. The CDR3 runs from the conserved cysteine through the conserved F or W. The D gene is left open where the match is weak. Size values are once, few and many counts, or a class for expanded clones, and some rows have none.

>NA|TRBV3-1|NA|TRBJ1-1
CASSQGGVNTEAFF
TGTGCCAGCAGCCAAGGTGGGGTGAACACTGAAGCTTTCTTT
>once|TRBV7-3|NA|TRBJ1-1
CASSPRSADTEAFF
TGTGCCAGCAGCCCCCGTAGTGCGGACACTGAAGCTTTCTTT
>NA|TRBV7-9|NA|TRBJ1-5
CASSPMTRGSNQPQHF
TGTGCCAGCAGCCCGATGACCAGGGGTAGCAATCAGCCCCAGCATTTT
>NA|TRBV7-2|NA|TRBJ1-2
CASSLAGDTYLYGYTF
TGTGCCAGCAGCTTAGCAGGCGACACTTACCTCTATGGCTACACCTTC
>NA|TRBV4-1|TRBD1|TRBJ2-7
CASSQDLGTGHYEQYF
TGCGCCAGCAGCCAAGATCTGGGGACAGGTCATTACGAGCAGTACTTC
>NA|TRBV29-1|NA|TRBJ1-2
CSVVRGQNYGYTF
TGCAGCGTTGTAAGGGGCCAGAACTATGGCTACACCTTC
>NA|TRBV5-1|NA|TRBJ2-7
CASSFRGSENEQYF
TGCGCCAGCAGCTTCCGGGGATCGGAAAACGAGCAGTACTTC
>NA|TRBV18|NA|TRBJ1-1
CASSLDESTEAFF
TGTGCCAGCTCACTCGATGAAAGCACTGAAGCTTTCTTT
>NA|TRBV20-1|TRBD1|TRBJ1-2
CSAIRTGGGQGYTF
TGCAGTGCCATCCGGACAGGGGGCGGGCAAGGCTACACCTTC
>NA|TRBV10-3|TRBD1|TRBJ1-2
CAILGSGTENYGYTF
TGTGCCATCCTAGGATCTGGGACAGAAAACTATGGCTACACCTTC
>NA|TRBV20-1|NA|TRBJ1-5
CSARDRVYQPQHF
TGCAGTGCTAGAGACAGGGTATATCAGCCCCAGCATTTT
>NA|TRBV20-1|NA|TRBJ2-5
CSASRSGETQYF
TGCAGTGCTAGTCGGTCAGGGGAGACCCAGTACTTC
>few|TRBV2|NA|TRBJ2-3
CASSLGFRDSTDTQYF
TGTGCCAGCAGTCTAGGGTTTCGGGACAGCACAGATACGCAGTATTTT
>NA|TRBV6-6|TRBD1|TRBJ1-2
CASSYQGDGYTF
TGTGCCAGCAGTTACCAGGGGGATGGCTACACCTTC
>NA|TRBV20-1|TRBD2|TRBJ2-3
CSARDSLAVFDTQYF
TGCAGTGCTAGAGATTCCCTAGCGGTCTTCGATACGCAGTATTTT
>NA|TRBV7-6|TRBD2|TRBJ2-5
CASSLALAGRTQYF
TGTGCCAGCAGCTTAGCCCTAGCGGGACGGACCCAGTACTTC
>NA|TRBV5-1|NA|TRBJ2-3
CASSLGLPDTQYF
TGCGCCAGCAGCTTGGGACTCCCAGATACGCAGTATTTT
>NA|TRBV3-1|TRBD2|TRBJ2-1
CASSQLREINEQFF
TGTGCCAGCAGCCAACTGCGGGAGATCAATGAGCAGTTCTTC
>once|TRBV24-1|NA|TRBJ2-3
CATSDPGRGQYF
TGTGCCACCAGTGATCCGGGCCGAGGGCAGTATTTT
>NA|TRBV5-1|TRBD1|TRBJ2-2
CASSRAGGLNTGELFF
TGCGCCAGCAGCCGAGCAGGGGGCCTGAACACCGGGGAGCTGTTTTTT
>few|TRBV27|TRBD1|TRBJ2-4
CASIWDSLYF
TGTGCCAGCATTTGGGACAGCCTGTACTTC
>NA|TRBV29-1|TRBD2|TRBJ2-1
CSVDMQRGSNEQFF
TGCAGCGTTGATATGCAGCGGGGTAGCAATGAGCAGTTCTTC
>NA|TRBV5-1|TRBD1|TRBJ1-1
CASRGAGQGAMNTEAFF
TGCGCCAGCAGGGGAGCTGGACAGGGGGCCATGAACACTGAAGCTTTCTTT
>NA|TRBV4-2|TRBD2|TRBJ2-1
CASSQASKLAGGGEQFF
TGTGCCAGCAGCCAAGCTTCAAAGCTAGCGGGGGGAGGTGAGCAGTTCTTC
>NA|TRBV20-1|TRBD1|TRBJ1-1
CSARGGTGNTEAFF
TGCAGTGCTAGGGGGGGGACAGGGAACACTGAAGCTTTCTTT
>once|TRBV4-1|NA|TRBJ1-5
CASSQEGFGGRPQHF
TGCGCCAGCAGCCAAGAAGGCTTTGGGGGTAGGCCCCAGCATTTT
>NA|TRBV11-3|TRBD1|TRBJ2-7
CASSSGQGVSYEQYF
TGTGCCAGCAGCTCGGGACAGGGGGTATCCTACGAGCAGTACTTC
>NA|TRBV23-1|NA|TRBJ2-2
CASSSRLACTGELFF
TGCGCCAGCAGTTCCCGACTGGCGTGCACCGGGGAGCTGTTTTTT
>NA|TRBV3-1|TRBD1|TRBJ1-2
CASSQDLGQGGYGYTF
TGTGCCAGCAGCCAAGATCTGGGACAGGGGGGCTATGGCTACACCTTC
>once|TRBV7-8|NA|TRBJ1-2
CASSLAGTYGYTF
TGTGCCAGCAGCTTAGCAGGAACCTATGGCTACACCTTC
>NA|TRBV4-1|NA|TRBJ1-2
CASSQQGNYGYTF
TGCGCCAGCAGCCAACAGGGTAACTATGGCTACACCTTC
>once|TRBV7-9|TRBD2|TRBJ2-5
CASSFRTSEGTQYF
TGTGCCAGCAGCTTCAGGACTAGCGAGGGGACCCAGTACTTC
>NA|TRBV18|NA|TRBJ2-5
CASSRDIQETQYF
TGTGCCAGCTCACGGGACATCCAAGAGACCCAGTACTTC
>few|TRBV29-1|TRBD1|TRBJ1-4
CSVTGGTNEKLFF
TGCAGCGTTACAGGGGGTACTAATGAAAAACTGTTTTTT
>once|TRBV6-2/TRBV6-3|TRBD1|TRBJ2-4
CASRRQGAVNIQYF
TGTGCCAGTCGGAGACAGGGGGCCGTTAACATTCAGTACTTC
>NA|TRBV3-1|NA|TRBJ1-1
CASSQRRVQEAFF
TGTGCCAGCAGCCAAAGGAGGGTCCAAGAAGCTTTCTTT
>NA|TRBV11-3|TRBD1|TRBJ2-1
CASSPKEGGTVGYNEQFF
TGTGCCAGCAGCCCCAAAGAAGGTGGGACAGTCGGATACAATGAGCAGTTCTTC
>few|TRBV7-3|NA|TRBJ2-1
CASSFVSGNEQFF
TGTGCCAGCAGCTTTGTTTCCGGGAATGAGCAGTTCTTC
>once|TRBV12-3/TRBV12-4|TRBD2|TRBJ2-5
CASNLSGGETQYF
TGTGCCAGCAACCTTAGCGGGGGAGAGACCCAGTACTTC
>NA|TRBV15|TRBD1|TRBJ1-2
CATSEDREYGYTF
TGTGCCACCAGCGAGGACAGGGAATATGGCTACACCTTC
>NA|TRBV7-8|TRBD2|TRBJ2-1
CASSARRGDYNEQFF
TGTGCCAGCAGCGCCCGACGGGGGGACTACAATGAGCAGTTCTTC
>NA|TRBV5-1|NA|TRBJ2-7
CASSLGGDSGYEQYF
TGCGCCAGCAGCTTGGGTGGGGATTCAGGCTACGAGCAGTACTTC